A selection of T cell receptor beta chains follows, all from one sample in a study of Graves' ophthalmopathy and Graves' hyperthyroidism. TCRdb ran MiXCR on the multiplex PCR reads and lists one entry per CDR3 protein. The sample contains about 1.2 million distinct CDR3 sequences, about 40% of which appear only once. Sequenced material: peripheral blood or thyroid tissue (not recorded which). These receptors all come from an adult man with Graves' hyperthyroidism. The CDR3 runs from the conserved cysteine through the conserved F or W.

V gene,J gene,CDR3 protein
TRBV20-1,TRBJ2-5,CSARLERETQYF
TRBV9,TRBJ1-1,CASSSWTGDEAFF
TRBV9,TRBJ1-3,CASSVTGERPGNTIYF
TRBV27,TRBJ2-5,CASSLEPAGETQYF
TRBV7-9,TRBJ2-5,CASSSLGGGPGETQYF
TRBV29-1,TRBJ2-7,CSVEDRQGRSYEQYF
TRBV9,TRBJ2-5,CASSRSWGETQYF
TRBV7-9,TRBJ1-5,CASSLDLVGNQPQHF
TRBV5-1,TRBJ2-7,CASSLVAGFDNEQYF
TRBV6-1,TRBJ1-5,CASSEGTGADQPQHF
TRBV2,TRBJ1-1,CASTNANTEALF
TRBV30,TRBJ2-7,CAWKVTGGSEQYF
TRBV20-1,TRBJ1-1,CSAKPLGVNTEAFF
TRBV7-9,TRBJ1-2,CASSPLRVFGGYTF
TRBV6-4,TRBJ2-5,CASRSLRGSQETQYF
TRBV7-3,TRBJ2-7,CASSGGPEDYEQYF